This T cell receptor beta chain was sequenced in a study of blood T cell repertoires in COVID-19. About the research overall: From the United States, Italy and Spain came samples of acute and convalescent COVID-19.

Original methodology: Estimation of nucleated cell counts relied on the amplification of reference gene primers. Clones were read by immunoSEQ multiplex PCR, and TCRdb kept only the in-frame ones, dropping some. V, J and clone size are taken as reported in that table, and D and trimming were inferred from the DNA itself. The table includes over 250,000 clones, approximately 80% detected once. The participants were between roughly 18 and 89 years old and came from some 23 US areas. A PCR-confirmed or clinician-diagnosed COVID-19 case had contacted exposed participants within 2 weeks of entry. The V segment lost 1 base and the J segment 8 bases; nucleotides outside the gene matches: 6. Germline assignment: CDR1 SGHNT and CDR2 YYREEE (reference sequence). CDR3 length: 15 residues.

The TCR comes from a man aged 40-49 years who had been exposed to COVID-19. The source material was PBMCs or T cells enriched from blood (not recorded which). The chain recombines TRBV5-4 with TRBJ2-1; 10 positions match TRBD1. The CDR3: CASSLKTGGMDEQFF. In DNA, the CDR3 is TGTGCCAGCAGCTTGAAGACAGGGGGCATGGATGAGCAGTTCTTC.